Listed here are 9 T cell receptor beta chains from one sample, sequenced in a study of multiple sclerosis patients with progressive multifocal leukoencephalopathy. The time point was: before natalizumab initiation. Clones were read by immunoSEQ multiplex PCR, and TCRdb kept only the in-frame ones, dropping some. The table lists 30,000 or so clones, approximately 91% of them singletons. The sequenced material came from PBMCs. The receptors were gathered from a human donor with multiple sclerosis.

The rearrangement links TRBV28 to TRBJ2-7, with TRBD2 matching 13 bases. There are 15 residues in the CDR3. Germline CDR1 MDHEN, CDR2 SYDVKM. V lost 5 bases and J lost 3; bases outside the gene matches: 4. CDR3 nucleotide sequence: TGTGCCAGCAGTCCCGGGACTAGCGGGAACTACGAGCAGTACTTC. Translated: CASSPGTSGNYEQYF.

As to this clone: The germline gene is not matched at one end of the junction; a read error may be the cause. V and J are TRBV5-4 and TRBJ2-7, with 7 bases aligning to TRBD1. CDR3 length: 15 residues. Germline values: CDR1 SGHNT, CDR2 YYREEE (reference sequence). The CDR3 here is CASRGHRQGTYDWSF. The CDR3 region has the DNA TGTGCCAGCAGGGGACACCGACAGGGAACCTATGATTGGAGCTTC.

The sample holds a few counts of this clone. This chain joins TRBV7-2 and TRBJ2-1, with D maybe TRBD2 (6 bases). Trimming took off 5 bases at V and 5 bases at J, with 19 bases between the two ends. CDR3 length equals 16 residues. Per germline, CDR1 SGHTA and CDR2 FQGNSA. CDR3 amino acids: CASSIRWASENNEQFF. In nucleotides, the CDR3 is TGTGCCAGCAGCATCCGTTGGGCTAGCGAAAACAATGAGCAGTTCTTC.

The chain couples TRBV7-9 to TRBJ1-2; TRBD1 is a possible D gene (5 bases). CDR3 length: 16 amino acids. In germline, CDR1 is SEHNR, CDR2 FQNEAQ (reference sequence). V was shortened by 3 bases and J by 1 base, with 15 bases between the two germline ends. The CDR3 region has the DNA TGTGCCAGCAGCTTTATCCGGGACTCAGATAACTATGGCTACACCTTC. It is translated as CASSFIRDSDNYGYTF.

V gene TRBV7-9 combines with J gene TRBJ1-4; the match to TRBD1 covers 7 bases. Germline loops: CDR1 SEHNR, CDR2 FQNEAQ (reference sequence). This CDR3 region has 15 residues. Unmatched junction bases numbered 9, after V lost 5 bases and J lost 6 bases. The CDR3 loop reads CASSGFETGDEKLFF. Written as DNA, the CDR3 is TGTGCCAGCAGCGGGTTTGAAACAGGGGATGAAAAACTGTTTTTT.

This clone was detected once. The chain is built from TRBV13 and TRBJ1-2; a possible D gene is TRBD1 (6 bases). The CDR3 loop spans 15 amino acids. Germline V gives CDR1 PRHDT, CDR2 FYEKMQ (reference sequence). The V gene lost 2 bases and the J gene lost 1 base, with 11 bases spanning the gap. Written as DNA, the CDR3 is TGTGCCAGCAGCTTACAGGGGATAGTTAACTATGGCTACACCTTC. It is translated as CASSLQGIVNYGYTF.

The count of this clone is one. The chain carries TRBV9 and TRBJ2-7; 10 bases fit TRBD2. Germline lookup yields CDR1 SGDLS and CDR2 YYNGEE. The CDR3 loop spans 15 amino acids. V shed 2 bases and J 2 bases; nucleotides not matched to a gene: 4. The CDR3 region is CASSVRGLAPYEQYF. In nucleotides, the CDR3 is TGTGCCAGCAGCGTTAGGGGACTAGCGCCCTACGAGCAGTACTTC.

The rearrangement uses TRBV18 and TRBJ1-2; unclear D gene. The CDR3 runs 13 residues. The V gene's germline CDR1 is KGHSH and CDR2 LQKENI. Between the trimmed V and J ends, which lost 3 bases and 5 bases, there was a span of 10 bases. In nucleotides, the CDR3 is TGTGCCAGCTCACCGGGGTCTGGGTATGGCTACACCTTC. This gives the protein CASSPGSGYGYTF.

This CDR3 is CASSKGSSGSSYEQYF. In DNA, the CDR3 is TGTGCCAGCAGCAAGGGGTCTAGCGGGAGCTCCTACGAGCAGTACTTC. J is TRBJ2-7 and V is TRBV7-2; 10 nucleotides align to TRBD2. CDR1 and CDR2 (germline): SGHTA, FQGNSA. J was trimmed by 0 bases and V by 5 bases; bases with no gene match: 7. The CDR3 totals 16 residues.